This T cell receptor beta chain came from a study of Tregs in tolerant kidney transplant recipients. Study-level findings and limits: For some patients, primers changed over time, blocking nucleotide-level comparison. Few patients were studied, so findings need validation in larger groups.

TCRdb's table, derived via immunoSEQ multiplex PCR, lists solely in-frame clones and lacks some. This sample's table has 14,000 or so clones. The V gene's germline CDR1 is SGHTA and CDR2 FQGNSA. The CDR3 runs 14 residues. V dropped 0 bases and J dropped 2 bases, with 8 bases sitting between them. With regard to this clone: Its antigen is still unknown. The observed sequence ends 3 residues before the CDR3 terminus, with the missing tail filled in from the germline J gene.

The nonmyeloablative bone marrow transplants came from related graft donors, with transient mixed chimerism. Sequencing used CD8+ T cells from blood (PBMCs), obtained 6 months after the transplant. The rearrangement uses TRBV7-2 and TRBJ2-7; a possible D gene is TRBD1 (5 bases). The sequence derives from a human patient who received a combined kidney and bone marrow transplant. Some T cells may possibly be graft donor cells. The CDR3 loop reads CASSLAGPTYEQYF. The DNA read from the CDR3 is TGTGCCAGCAGCTTAGCGGGGCCGACCTACGAG. The complete variable domain, with remaining parts taken from reference TRBV7-2 and TRBJ2-7, reads GAGVSQSPSNKVTEKGKDVELRCDPISGHTALYWYRQSLGQGLEFLIYFQGNSAPDKSGLPSDRFSAERTGGSVSTLTIQRTQQEDSAVYLCASSLAGPTYEQYFGPGTRLTVT.